This T cell receptor (beta chain) comes out of a study of blood T cell repertoires in COVID-19. As originally analysed: For nucleated cells, counts were estimated from reference gene primer amplification. Clones were sequenced by immunoSEQ multiplex PCR, and TCRdb holds only the in-frame ones, with some missing. V and J calls and clone size are those listed in that table; D and trimming were worked out from the DNA. The sample contains some 290,000 clones, 89% of which appear only once. Participant-given clinical history determined each cohort assignment. The length of the CDR3 is 13 residues. Trimming removed 8 bases from V and 1 base from J; junction bases left unmatched: 5.

The sequence came from a woman under 40 who had recovered from COVID-19. J is TRBJ2-7 and V is TRBV12-3 or TRBV12-4; 7 positions match TRBD1. Sequenced sample: PBMCs or T cells enriched from blood (not recorded which). CDR3 amino acids: CASAQGRSYEQYF. CDR3 DNA: TGTGCCAGCGCACAGGGGCGATCCTACGAGCAGTACTTC.